This TCR beta chain is from a study of blood T cell repertoires in COVID-19 (dated by TCRdb to 2019 to 2021). Concerning the study at large: Samples covering the acute and convalescent phases of COVID-19 were provided by collaborators in the United States, Italy and Spain. The material from the prospective study consisted of cDNA or gDNA derived from T cells, B-cell-depleted T cells, or PBMCs. Subjects who had been exposed to COVID-19, were actively infected with it, or had recovered from it provided the deeply sampled blood TCRbeta repertoires that made up the dataset. The repertoires were made available in a free public database intended to serve as a resource for research on the immune response to SARS-CoV-2. Samples came from the ongoing ImmuneRACE study (first 160 participants) plus 1,254 subjects from 6 global collaborators. Nearly every sample came with metadata listing a de-identified subject ID, COVID-19 status, age in years and sex. HLA class I and class II types, where available, came from metadata supplied by the sample provider rather than from assay-based typing. Study-wide conclusions, independent of this receptor: The quantity of clinical and demographic metadata differed by source and by participant and was supplied without curation.

Concerning this clone: The antigen it binds to is not known. Per-nucleotide qualities are absent, and no much larger clonotype sits a single base away.

Collaborating institutions collected whole blood in K2EDTA tubes following their own protocols. For TCRbeta analysis, collaborators shipped samples as frozen whole blood, isolated PBMCs, or DNA extracted from either of those sample types. TCRbeta CDR3 regions were amplified from genomic DNA using the immunoSEQ Assay, a bias-controlled multiplex PCR. In the source study's methods: Nucleated cell counts per sample were estimated from amplification of reference gene primers within the assay. To quantify the absolute abundance of each unique TCRbeta CDR3 rearrangement, sequence reads were collapsed and filtered. For each sample, productive Simpson clonality was calculated as the square root of Simpson's diversity index over productive rearrangements. TCRdb provides this immuneACCESS table in a form limited to in-frame rearrangements. Some clones are lacking; in checked studies, under half of them reflect an unresolved V gene, and why the rest are absent is not known. V and J calls and clone size follow that table, whereas D and trimming were derived from the DNA. Counted in this sample were about 130,000 clones; around 80% of them appeared once. Of the sample, approximately 12% is held by the ten largest clones.

This sequence was found in a woman aged 55-69 years with acute or convalescent COVID-19. Material for sequencing was peripheral blood.

The nucleotides are TGCGCCAGCAGCCAAGATCATTGGTCGGGTGGGTCTAACTATGGCTACACCTTC. Its product reads: CASSQDHWSGGSNYGYTF. In this chain, TRBV4-1 is recombined with TRBJ1-2; confidence is insufficient to name the D gene. Looking up the germline V gene yields CDR1 MGHRA and CDR2 YSYEKL. From its cysteine to its phenylalanine, the CDR3 spans 18 amino acids. Of all the DNA, just the CDR3 is kept, 54 bases in frame from base 1. A distance of 17 bases separates the germline ends of V and J, which lose 0 bases and 0 bases respectively.